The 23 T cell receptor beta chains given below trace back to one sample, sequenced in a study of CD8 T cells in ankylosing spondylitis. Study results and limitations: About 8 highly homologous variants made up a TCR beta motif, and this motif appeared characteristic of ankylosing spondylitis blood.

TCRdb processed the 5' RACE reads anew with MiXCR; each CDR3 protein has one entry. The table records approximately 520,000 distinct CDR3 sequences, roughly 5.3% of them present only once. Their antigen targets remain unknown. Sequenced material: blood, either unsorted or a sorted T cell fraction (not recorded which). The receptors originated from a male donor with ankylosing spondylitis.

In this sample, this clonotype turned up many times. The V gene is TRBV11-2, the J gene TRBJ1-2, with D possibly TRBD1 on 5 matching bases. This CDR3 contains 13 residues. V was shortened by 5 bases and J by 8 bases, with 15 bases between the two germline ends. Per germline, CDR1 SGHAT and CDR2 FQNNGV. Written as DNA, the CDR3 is TGTGCCAGCAGCCCGATTGGGGCGTGGGGCTACACCTTC. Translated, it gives CASSPIGAWGYTF. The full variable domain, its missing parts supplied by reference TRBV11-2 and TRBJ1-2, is EAGVAQSPRYKIIEKRQSVAFWCNPISGHATLYWYQQILGQGPKLLIQFQNNGVVDDSQLPKDRFSAERLKGVDSTLKIQPAKLEDSAVYLCASSPIGAWGYTFGSGTRLTVV.

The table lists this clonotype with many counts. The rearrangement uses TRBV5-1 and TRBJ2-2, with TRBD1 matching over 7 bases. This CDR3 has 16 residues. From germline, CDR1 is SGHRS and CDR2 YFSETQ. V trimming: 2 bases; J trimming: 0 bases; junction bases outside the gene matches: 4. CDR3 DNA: TGCGCCAGCAGCTTAACAGGGGACGCGAACACCGGGGAGCTGTTTTTT. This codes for CASSLTGDANTGELFF.

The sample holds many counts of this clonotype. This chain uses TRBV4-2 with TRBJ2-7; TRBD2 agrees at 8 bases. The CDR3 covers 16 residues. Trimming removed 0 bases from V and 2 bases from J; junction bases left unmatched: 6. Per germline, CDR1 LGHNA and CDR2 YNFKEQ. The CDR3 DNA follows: TGTGCCAGCAGCCAAGACGTACGGGGGGGTGCCTACGAGCAGTACTTC. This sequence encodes CASSQDVRGGAYEQYF.

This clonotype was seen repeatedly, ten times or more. The CDR3 here is CASSYSGGEQYF. The DNA for the CDR3 is TGTGCCAGCAGTTACTCGGGGGGGGAGCAGTACTTC. This sequence joins TRBV6-5 and TRBJ2-7, with TRBD2 identical over 7 bases. Germline CDR1 and CDR2: MNHEY and SVGAGI. The CDR3 is 12 residues long. The V gene end was trimmed by 0 bases and the J gene end by 7 bases; junction bases not matched to a gene: 0.

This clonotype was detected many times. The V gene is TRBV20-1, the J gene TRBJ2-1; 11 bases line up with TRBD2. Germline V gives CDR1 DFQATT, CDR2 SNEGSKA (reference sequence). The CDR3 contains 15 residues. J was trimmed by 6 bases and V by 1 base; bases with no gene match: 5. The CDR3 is CSARVIAGGINEQFF. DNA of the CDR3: TGCAGTGCTAGAGTAATAGCGGGAGGGATCAATGAGCAGTTCTTC.

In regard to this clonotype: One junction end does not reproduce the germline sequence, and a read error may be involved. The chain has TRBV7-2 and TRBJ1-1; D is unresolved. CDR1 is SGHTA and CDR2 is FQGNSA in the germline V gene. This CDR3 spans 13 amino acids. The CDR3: CASNLVQNTEAFF. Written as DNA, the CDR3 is TGTGCCAGCAACTTAGTGCAGAACACTGAAGCTTTCTTT.

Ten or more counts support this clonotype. CDR3 nucleotides: TGCAGTGCTTTTAGCGGGAGCTACAATGAGCAGTTCTTC. Residues: CSAFSGSYNEQFF. The chain employs TRBV20-1 and TRBJ2-1; 9 nucleotides match TRBD2. Germline V gene data show CDR1 as DFQATT and CDR2 as SNEGSKA (reference sequence). The CDR3 sequence is 13 residues long. The V and J ends lost 5 bases and 3 bases, in that order; junction bases with no gene match: 2.

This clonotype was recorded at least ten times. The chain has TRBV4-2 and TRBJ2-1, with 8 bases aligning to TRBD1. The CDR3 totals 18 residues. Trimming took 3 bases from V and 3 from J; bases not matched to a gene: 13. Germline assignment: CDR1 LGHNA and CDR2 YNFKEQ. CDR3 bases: TGTGCCAGCAGCCACCCGTCTAGCCAGGGGGCGGTCTACAATGAGCAGTTCTTC. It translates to CASSHPSSQGAVYNEQFF.

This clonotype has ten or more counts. The CDR3 spells CASSVGAGYSNQPQHF. As DNA, the CDR3 is TGTGCCAGCAGCGTAGGTGCGGGGTATAGCAATCAGCCCCAGCATTTT. The chain employs TRBV9 and TRBJ1-5; D not resolved. Germline values: CDR1 SGDLS, CDR2 YYNGEE. This CDR3 comprises 16 residues. Trimming took off 0 bases at V and 0 bases at J, with 10 bases between the two ends.

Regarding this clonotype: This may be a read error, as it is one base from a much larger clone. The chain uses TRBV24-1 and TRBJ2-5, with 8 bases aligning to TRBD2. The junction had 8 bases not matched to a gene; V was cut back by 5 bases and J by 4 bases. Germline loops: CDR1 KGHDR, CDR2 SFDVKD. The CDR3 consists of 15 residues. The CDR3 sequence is CATSGSGMGAETQYF. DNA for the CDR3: TGTGCCACCAGTGGTAGCGGGATGGGGGCAGAGACCCAGTACTTC.

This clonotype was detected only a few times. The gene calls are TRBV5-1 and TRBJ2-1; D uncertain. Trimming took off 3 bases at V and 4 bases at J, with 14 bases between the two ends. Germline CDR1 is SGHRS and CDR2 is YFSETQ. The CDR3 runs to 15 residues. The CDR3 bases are TGCGCCAGCAGCTGGGGTACCGCTTTTTACAATGAGCAGTTCTTC. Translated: CASSWGTAFYNEQFF.

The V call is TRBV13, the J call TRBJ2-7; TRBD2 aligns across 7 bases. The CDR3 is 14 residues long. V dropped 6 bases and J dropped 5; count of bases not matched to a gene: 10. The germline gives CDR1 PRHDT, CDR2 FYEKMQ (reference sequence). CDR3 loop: CASSFGGLEHEQYF. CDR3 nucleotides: TGTGCCAGCAGTTTCGGGGGGTTGGAGCACGAGCAGTACTTC.

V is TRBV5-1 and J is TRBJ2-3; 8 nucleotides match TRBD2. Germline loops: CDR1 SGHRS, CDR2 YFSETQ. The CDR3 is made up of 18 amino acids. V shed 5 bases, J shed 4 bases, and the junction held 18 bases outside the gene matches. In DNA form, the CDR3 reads TGCGCCAGCAGTCGCGTTGCATCCTCCGGGACTAGGGCAGATACGCAGTATTTT. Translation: CASSRVASSGTRADTQYF.

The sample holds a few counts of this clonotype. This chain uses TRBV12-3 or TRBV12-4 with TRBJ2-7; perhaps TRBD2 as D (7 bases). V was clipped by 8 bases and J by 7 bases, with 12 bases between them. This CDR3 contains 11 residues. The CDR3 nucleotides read TGTGCCAGCGGGGGGGCGAGGGAGCAGTACTTC. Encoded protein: CASGGAREQYF.

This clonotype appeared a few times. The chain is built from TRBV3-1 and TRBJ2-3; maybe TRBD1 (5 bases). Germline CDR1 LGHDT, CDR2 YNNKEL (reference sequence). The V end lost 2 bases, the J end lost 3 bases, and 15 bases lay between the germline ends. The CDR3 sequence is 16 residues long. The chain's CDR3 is CASSQPPQGMTDTQYF. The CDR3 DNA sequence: TGTGCCAGCAGCCAACCTCCTCAGGGTATGACAGATACGCAGTATTTT.

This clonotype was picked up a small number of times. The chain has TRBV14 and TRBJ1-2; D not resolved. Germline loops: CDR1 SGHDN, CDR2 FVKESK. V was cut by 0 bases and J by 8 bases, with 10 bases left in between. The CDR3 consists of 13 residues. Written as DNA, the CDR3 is TGTGCCAGCAGCCAAGATATAGAGGACGGCTACACCTTC. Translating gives CASSQDIEDGYTF.

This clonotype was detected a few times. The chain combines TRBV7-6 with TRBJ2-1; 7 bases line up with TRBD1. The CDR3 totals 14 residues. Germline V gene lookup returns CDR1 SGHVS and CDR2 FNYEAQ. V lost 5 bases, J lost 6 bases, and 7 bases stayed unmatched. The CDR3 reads CASSPGGYFNEQFF. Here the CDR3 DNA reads TGTGCCAGCAGCCCAGGGGGATATTTCAATGAGCAGTTCTTC.

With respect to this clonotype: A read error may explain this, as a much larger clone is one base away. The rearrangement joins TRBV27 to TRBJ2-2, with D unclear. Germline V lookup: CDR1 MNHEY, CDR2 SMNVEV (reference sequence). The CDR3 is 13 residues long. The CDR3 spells CDSSLVFTGELFF. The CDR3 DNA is TGTGACAGCAGTCTAGTCTTCACCGGGGAGCTGTTTTTT.

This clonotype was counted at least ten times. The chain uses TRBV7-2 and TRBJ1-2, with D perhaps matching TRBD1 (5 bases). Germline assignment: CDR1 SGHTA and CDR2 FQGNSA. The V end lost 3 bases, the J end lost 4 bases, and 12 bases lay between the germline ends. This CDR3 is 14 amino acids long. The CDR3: CASSFQGGGYGYTF. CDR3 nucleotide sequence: TGTGCCAGCAGCTTTCAGGGTGGAGGCTATGGCTACACCTTC.

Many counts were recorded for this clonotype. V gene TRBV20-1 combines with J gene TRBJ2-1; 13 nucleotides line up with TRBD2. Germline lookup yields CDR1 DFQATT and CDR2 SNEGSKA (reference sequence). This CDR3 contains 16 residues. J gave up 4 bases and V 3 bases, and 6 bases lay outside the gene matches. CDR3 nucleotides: TGCAGTGCTAGGTCGACTAGCGGGGGGTCGTACAATGAGCAGTTCTTC. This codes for CSARSTSGGSYNEQFF.

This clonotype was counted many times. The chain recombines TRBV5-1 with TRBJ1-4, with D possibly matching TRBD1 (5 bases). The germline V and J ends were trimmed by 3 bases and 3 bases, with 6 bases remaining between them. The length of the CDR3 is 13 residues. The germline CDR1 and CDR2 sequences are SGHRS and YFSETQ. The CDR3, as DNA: TGCGCCAGCAGCTCGGGGGCTAATGAAAAACTGTTTTTT. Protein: CASSSGANEKLFF.

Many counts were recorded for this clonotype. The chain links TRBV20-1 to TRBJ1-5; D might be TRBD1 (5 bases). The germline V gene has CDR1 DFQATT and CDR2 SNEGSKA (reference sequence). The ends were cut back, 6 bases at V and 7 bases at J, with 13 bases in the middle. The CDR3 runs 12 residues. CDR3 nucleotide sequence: TGCAGTGCCTCGACGGGGCGACAGCCCCAGCATTTT. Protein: CSASTGRQPQHF.

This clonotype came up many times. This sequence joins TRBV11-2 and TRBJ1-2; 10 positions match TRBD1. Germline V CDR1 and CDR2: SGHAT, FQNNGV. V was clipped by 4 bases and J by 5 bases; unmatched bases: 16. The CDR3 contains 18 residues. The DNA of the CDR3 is TGTGCCAGCAGCTCCCCCCCGGGACAGGGGCCCTATAGATATGGCTACACCTTC. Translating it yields CASSSPPGQGPYRYGYTF.